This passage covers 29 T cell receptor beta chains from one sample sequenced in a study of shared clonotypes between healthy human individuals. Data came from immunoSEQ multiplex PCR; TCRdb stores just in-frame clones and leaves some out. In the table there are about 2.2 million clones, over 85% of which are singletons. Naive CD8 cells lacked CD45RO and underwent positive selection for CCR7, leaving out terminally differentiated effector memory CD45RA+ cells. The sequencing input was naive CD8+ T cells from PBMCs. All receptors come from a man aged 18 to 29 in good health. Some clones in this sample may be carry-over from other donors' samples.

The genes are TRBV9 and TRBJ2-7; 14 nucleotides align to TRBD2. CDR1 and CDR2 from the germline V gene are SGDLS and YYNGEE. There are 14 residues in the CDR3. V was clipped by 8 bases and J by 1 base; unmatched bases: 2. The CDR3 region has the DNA TGTGCCAGTGGGACTAGCGGGAGTTCCTACGAGCAGTACTTC. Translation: CASGTSGSSYEQYF.

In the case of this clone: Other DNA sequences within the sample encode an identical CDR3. The CDR3 region is CASSWTSGTYEQYF. The DNA of the CDR3 is TGTGCCAGCAGTTGGACTAGCGGGACCTACGAGCAGTACTTC. The V and J genes are TRBV2 and TRBJ2-7; 12 bases are a match to TRBD2. With 5 bases clipped from V and 2 bases from J, the junction kept 1 base outside the gene matches. There are 14 residues in the CDR3. Germline CDR1 is SNHLY and CDR2 is FYNNEI.

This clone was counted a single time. The CDR3 sequence is CASSVQGAYPHTDTQYF. The CDR3 DNA reads TGTGCCAGCAGCGTCCAGGGGGCCTACCCCCACACAGATACGCAGTATTTT. The rearrangement links TRBV9 to TRBJ2-3; 8 nucleotides agree with TRBD1. This CDR3 comprises 17 residues. Germline V gene lookup returns CDR1 SGDLS and CDR2 YYNGEE. J was trimmed by 2 bases and V by 2 bases; bases with no gene match: 10.

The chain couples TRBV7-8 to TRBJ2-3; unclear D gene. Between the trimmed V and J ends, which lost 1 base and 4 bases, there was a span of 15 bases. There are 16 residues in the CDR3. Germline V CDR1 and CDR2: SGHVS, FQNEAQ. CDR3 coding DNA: TGTGCCAGCAGCTTAGGGGGTGTTGTGTCCCCAGATACGCAGTATTTT. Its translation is CASSLGGVVSPDTQYF.

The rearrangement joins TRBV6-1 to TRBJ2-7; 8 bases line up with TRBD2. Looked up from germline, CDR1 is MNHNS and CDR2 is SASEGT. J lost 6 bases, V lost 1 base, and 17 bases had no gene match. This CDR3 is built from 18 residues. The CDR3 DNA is TGTGCCAGCAGTGAAGACTACTTTCGGGGGGGGGACGGGAGCGAGCAGTACTTC. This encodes CASSEDYFRGGDGSEQYF.

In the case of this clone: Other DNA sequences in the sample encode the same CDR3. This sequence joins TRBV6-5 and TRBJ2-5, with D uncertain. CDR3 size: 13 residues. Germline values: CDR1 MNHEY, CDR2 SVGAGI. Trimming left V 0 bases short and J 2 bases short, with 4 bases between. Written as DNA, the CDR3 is TGTGCCAGCAGTTACTCGAGGCAAGAGACCCAGTACTTC. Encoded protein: CASSYSRQETQYF.

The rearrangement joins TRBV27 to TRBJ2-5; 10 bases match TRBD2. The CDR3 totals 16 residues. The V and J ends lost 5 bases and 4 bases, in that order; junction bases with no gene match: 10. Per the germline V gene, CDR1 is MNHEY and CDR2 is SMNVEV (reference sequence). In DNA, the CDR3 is TGTGCCAGCAGTCCCCTAGCGGGAGCCATTCGAGAGACCCAGTACTTC. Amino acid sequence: CASSPLAGAIRETQYF.

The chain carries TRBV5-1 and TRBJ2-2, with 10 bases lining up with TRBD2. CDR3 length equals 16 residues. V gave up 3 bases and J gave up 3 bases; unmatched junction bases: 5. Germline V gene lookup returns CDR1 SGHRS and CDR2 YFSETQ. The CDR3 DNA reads TGCGCCAGCAGCTCCGAGCGGGAGGGGGACACCGGGGAGCTGTTTTTT. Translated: CASSSEREGDTGELFF.

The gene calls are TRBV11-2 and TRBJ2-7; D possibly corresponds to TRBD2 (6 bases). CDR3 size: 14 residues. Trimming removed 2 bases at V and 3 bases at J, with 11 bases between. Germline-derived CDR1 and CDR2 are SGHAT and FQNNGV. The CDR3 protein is CASSLISGDYEQYF. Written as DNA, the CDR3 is TGTGCCAGCAGCTTAATTAGCGGCGACTACGAGCAGTACTTC.

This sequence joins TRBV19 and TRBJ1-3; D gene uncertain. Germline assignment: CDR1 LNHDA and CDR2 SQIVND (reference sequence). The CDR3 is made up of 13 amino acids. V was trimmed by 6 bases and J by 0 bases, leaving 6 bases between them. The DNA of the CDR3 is TGTGCCAGTAGGGTTTCCTCTGGAAACACCATATATTTT. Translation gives CASRVSSGNTIYF.

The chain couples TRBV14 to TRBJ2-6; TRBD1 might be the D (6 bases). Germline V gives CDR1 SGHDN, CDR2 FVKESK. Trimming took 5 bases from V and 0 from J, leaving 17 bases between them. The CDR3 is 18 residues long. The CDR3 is CASSTRQVTSSGANVLTF. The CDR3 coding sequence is TGTGCCAGCAGCACCCGACAGGTAACCTCCTCTGGGGCCAACGTCCTGACTTTC.

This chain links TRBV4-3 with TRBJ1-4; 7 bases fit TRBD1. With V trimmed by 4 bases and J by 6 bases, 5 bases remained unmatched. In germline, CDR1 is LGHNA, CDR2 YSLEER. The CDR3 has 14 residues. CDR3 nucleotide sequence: TGCGCCAGCAGCCTGACAGGGATGGATGAAAAACTGTTTTTT. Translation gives CASSLTGMDEKLFF.

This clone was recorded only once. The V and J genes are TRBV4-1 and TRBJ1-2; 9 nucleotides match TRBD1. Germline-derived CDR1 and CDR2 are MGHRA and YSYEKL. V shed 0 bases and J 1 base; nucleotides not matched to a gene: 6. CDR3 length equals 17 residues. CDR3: CASSQDFLDRGNYGYTF. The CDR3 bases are TGCGCCAGCAGCCAAGATTTCTTGGACAGGGGTAACTATGGCTACACCTTC.

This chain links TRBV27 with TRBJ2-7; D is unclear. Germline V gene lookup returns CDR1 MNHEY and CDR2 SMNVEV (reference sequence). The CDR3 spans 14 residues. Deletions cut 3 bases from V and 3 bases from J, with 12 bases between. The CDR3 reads CASSLISGDYEQYF. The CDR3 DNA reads TGTGCCAGCAGTTTGATTTCAGGAGACTACGAGCAGTACTTC.

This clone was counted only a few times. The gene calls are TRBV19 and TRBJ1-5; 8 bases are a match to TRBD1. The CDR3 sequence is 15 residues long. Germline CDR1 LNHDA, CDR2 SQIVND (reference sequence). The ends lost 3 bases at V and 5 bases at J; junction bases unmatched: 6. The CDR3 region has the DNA TGTGCCAGTAGTATTGACAGGGGACGCCATCAGCCCCAGCATTTT. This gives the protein CASSIDRGRHQPQHF.

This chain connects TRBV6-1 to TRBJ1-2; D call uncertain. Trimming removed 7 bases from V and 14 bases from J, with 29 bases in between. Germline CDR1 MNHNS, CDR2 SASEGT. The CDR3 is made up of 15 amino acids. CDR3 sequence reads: CASIERRPQPVVETF. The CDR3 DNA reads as TGTGCCAGCATAGAGCGAAGACCCCAGCCAGTCGTGGAAACCTTC.

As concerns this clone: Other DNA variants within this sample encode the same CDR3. CDR3 sequence reads: CASSQGGADTQYF. In DNA, the CDR3 is TGTGCCAGCAGCCAAGGGGGGGCAGATACGCAGTATTTT. The V gene is TRBV7-9, the J gene TRBJ2-3, with D possibly being TRBD2 (7 bases). The CDR3 contains 13 residues. Per germline, CDR1 SEHNR and CDR2 FQNEAQ (reference sequence). Trimming removed 5 bases at V and 4 bases at J, with 10 bases between. Together with reference TRBV7-9 and TRBJ2-3, the CDR3 gives the full variable domain: DTGVSQNPRHKITKRGQNVTFRCDPISEHNRLYWYRQTLGQGPEFLTYFQNEAQLEKSRLLSDRFSAERPKGSFSTLEIQRTEQGDSAMYLCASSQGGADTQYFGPGTRLTVL.

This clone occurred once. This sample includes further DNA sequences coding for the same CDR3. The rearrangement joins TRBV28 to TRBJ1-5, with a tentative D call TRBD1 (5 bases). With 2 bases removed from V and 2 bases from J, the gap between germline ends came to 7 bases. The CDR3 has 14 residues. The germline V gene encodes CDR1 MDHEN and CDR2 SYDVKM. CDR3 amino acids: CASSLRDRNQPQHF. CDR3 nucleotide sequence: TGTGCCAGCAGTTTAAGGGACCGCAATCAGCCCCAGCATTTT.

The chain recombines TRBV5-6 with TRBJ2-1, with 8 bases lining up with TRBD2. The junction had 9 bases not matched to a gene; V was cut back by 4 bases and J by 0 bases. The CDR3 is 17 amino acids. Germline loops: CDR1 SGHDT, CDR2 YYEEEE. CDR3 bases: TGTGCCAGCAGCCTCGGACTAGCCCTCAGCTCCTACAATGAGCAGTTCTTC. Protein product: CASSLGLALSSYNEQFF. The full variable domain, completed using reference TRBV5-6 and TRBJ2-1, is DAGVTQSPTHLIKTRGQQVTLRCSPKSGHDTVSWYQQALGQGPQFIFQYYEEEERQRGNFPDRFSGHQFPNYSSELNVNALLLGDSALYLCASSLGLALSSYNEQFFGPGTRLTVL.

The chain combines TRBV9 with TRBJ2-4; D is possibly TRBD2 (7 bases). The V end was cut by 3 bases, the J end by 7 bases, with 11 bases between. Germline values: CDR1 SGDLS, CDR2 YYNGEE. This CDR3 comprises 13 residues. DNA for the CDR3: TGTGCCAGCAGCGAGGGGGAGGGGAACATTCAGTACTTC. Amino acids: CASSEGEGNIQYF.

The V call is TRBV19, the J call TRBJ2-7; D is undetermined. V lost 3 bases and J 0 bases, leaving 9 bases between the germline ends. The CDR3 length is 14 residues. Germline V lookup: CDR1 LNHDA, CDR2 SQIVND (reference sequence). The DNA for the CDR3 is TGTGCCAGTAGTATGATCGGTAGCTCCTACGAGCAGTACTTC. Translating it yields CASSMIGSSYEQYF.

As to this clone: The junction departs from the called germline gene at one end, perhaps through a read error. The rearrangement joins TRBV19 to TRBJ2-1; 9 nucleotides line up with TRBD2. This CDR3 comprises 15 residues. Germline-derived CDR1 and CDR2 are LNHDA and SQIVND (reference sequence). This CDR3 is CASRIAGAVGNEQFF. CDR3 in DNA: TGTGCCAGTAGAATAGCGGGAGCTGTCGGAAATGAGCAGTTCTTC.

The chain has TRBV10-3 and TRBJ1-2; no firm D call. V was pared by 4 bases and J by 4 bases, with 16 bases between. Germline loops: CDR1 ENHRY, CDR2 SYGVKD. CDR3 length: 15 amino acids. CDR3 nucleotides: TGTGCCATCAGTGGTGAGACCATAAGCGGCTATGGCTACACCTTC. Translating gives CAISGETISGYGYTF.

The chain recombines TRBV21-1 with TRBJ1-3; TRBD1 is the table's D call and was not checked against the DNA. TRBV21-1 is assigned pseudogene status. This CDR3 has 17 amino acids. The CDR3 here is CASSNAGGTDLGNTIYF. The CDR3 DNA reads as TGTGCCAGCAGCAACGCTGGCGGGACAGACCTCGGAAACACCATATATTTT.

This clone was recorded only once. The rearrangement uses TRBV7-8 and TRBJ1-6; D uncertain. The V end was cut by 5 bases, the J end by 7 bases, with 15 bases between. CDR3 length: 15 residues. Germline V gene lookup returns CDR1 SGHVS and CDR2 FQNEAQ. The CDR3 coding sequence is TGTGCCAGCAGCCCTAGTACTCCCGGCAATTCACCCCTCCACTTT. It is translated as CASSPSTPGNSPLHF.

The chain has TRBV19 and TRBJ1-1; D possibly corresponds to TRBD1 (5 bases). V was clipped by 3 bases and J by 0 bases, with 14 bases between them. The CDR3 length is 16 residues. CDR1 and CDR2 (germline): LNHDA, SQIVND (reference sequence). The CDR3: CASSMSDTAMNTEAFF. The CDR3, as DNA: TGTGCCAGTAGTATGTCGGACACGGCAATGAACACTGAAGCTTTCTTT.

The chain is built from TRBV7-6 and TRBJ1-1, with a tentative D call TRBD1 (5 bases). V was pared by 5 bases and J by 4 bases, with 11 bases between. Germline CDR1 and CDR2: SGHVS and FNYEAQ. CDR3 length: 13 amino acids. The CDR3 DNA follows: TGTGCCAGCAGCCACGGGAGGGGCACTGAAGCTTTCTTT. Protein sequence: CASSHGRGTEAFF.

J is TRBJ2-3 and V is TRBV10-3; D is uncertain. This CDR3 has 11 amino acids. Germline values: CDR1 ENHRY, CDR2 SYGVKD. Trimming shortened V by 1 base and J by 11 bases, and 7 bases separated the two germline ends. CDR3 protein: CAISELGEQYF. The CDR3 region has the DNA TGTGCCATCAGTGAGTTGGGTGAGCAGTATTTT.

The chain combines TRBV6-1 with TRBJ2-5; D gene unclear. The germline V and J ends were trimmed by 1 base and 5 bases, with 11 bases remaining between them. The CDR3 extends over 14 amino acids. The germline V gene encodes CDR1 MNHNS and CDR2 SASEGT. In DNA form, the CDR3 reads TGTGCCAGCAGTGAAGTGGGGATTGGGGAGACCCAGTACTTC. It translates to CASSEVGIGETQYF.